Shown below are 2 T cell receptor beta chains from a single sample sequenced in a study of shared clonotypes between healthy human individuals. The assay was immunoSEQ multiplex PCR, and TCRdb's table has in-frame clones only and misses some. The sample lists around 430,000 clones; roughly 80% were seen once. The specimen was PBMCs. These receptors were taken from a middle-aged woman in good health. Some clones in this sample may be carry-over from other donors' samples.

Of note for this clone: The sample holds other DNA sequences that translate to the same CDR3. The chain couples TRBV9 to TRBJ2-5; D is unresolved. The CDR3 consists of 13 residues. Germline CDR1 SGDLS, CDR2 YYNGEE. V lost 2 bases, J lost 0 bases, and 5 bases lay in between. The CDR3: CASSVRDQETQYF. DNA for the CDR3: TGTGCCAGCAGCGTTAGAGACCAAGAGACCCAGTACTTC. The whole variable domain, remainder taken from reference TRBV9 and TRBJ2-5, is DSGVTQTPKHLITATGQRVTLRCSPRSGDLSVYWYQQSLDQGLQFLIQYYNGEERAKGNILERFSAQQFPDLHSELNLSSLELGDSALYFCASSVRDQETQYFGPGTRLLVL.

The gene calls are TRBV19 and TRBJ1-5; D is possibly TRBD1 (6 bases). This CDR3 is 14 amino acids long. Germline CDR1 LNHDA, CDR2 SQIVND (reference sequence). V lost 7 bases and J 6 bases, leaving 16 bases between the germline ends. The CDR3 region has the DNA TGTGCCAGTATGAAGGGGGGGGGTGTTCAGCCCCAGCATTTT. Its protein is CASMKGGGVQPQHF.